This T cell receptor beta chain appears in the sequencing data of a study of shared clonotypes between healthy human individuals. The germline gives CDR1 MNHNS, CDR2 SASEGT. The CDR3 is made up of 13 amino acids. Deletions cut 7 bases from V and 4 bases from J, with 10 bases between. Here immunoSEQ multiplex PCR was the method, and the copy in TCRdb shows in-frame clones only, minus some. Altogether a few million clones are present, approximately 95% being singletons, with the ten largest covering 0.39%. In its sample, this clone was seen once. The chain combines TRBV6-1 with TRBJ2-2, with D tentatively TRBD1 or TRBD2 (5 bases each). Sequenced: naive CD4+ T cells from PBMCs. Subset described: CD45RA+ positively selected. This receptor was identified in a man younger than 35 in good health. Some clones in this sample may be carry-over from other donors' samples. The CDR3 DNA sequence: TGTGCCAGCACCCCCGGGACCACCGGGGAGCTGTTTTTT. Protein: CASTPGTTGELFF.